This T cell receptor (beta chain) was profiled in a study of OX40 agonist ivuxolimab in advanced cancers. Whole-study context: From 23 to 79 years was the age range, with a mean of around 54 years, and about 83% were male. Having had anti-PD-1, anti-PD-L1 or anti-CTLA-4 therapy before was allowed, and roughly 40% had some. General study points: CD4+ T cells averaged fewer expanded clones than CD8+ T cells. In the 0.1 to 3.0 mg/kg range, CD4+ and CD8+ blood T cells had expanded clonally by week 6.

About this clone: Its cognate antigen is unknown.

TCRdb keeps only in-frame clones here, not all; method: immunoSEQ multiplex PCR. The sample holds about 30,000 clones, approximately 88% seen once. This CDR3 has 16 amino acids. With 5 bases clipped from V and 5 bases from J, the junction kept 10 bases outside the gene matches. Per germline, CDR1 MDHEN and CDR2 SYDVKM. V usage is TRBV28 and J usage is TRBJ1-5; 9 nucleotides agree with TRBD1. This receptor was identified in an adult with an advanced solid tumor such as melanoma, head and neck, liver or kidney cancer. The material sequenced was CD4+ or CD8+ T cells sorted from blood, taken in a trial of the OX40 agonist ivuxolimab. CDR3 nucleotide sequence: TGTGCCAGCAGTCCATTGGACAGGGGAGTTGATCAGCCCCAGCATTTT. It is translated as CASSPLDRGVDQPQHF. The complete variable domain, with remaining parts taken from reference TRBV28 and TRBJ1-5, reads DVKVTQSSRYLVKRTGEKVFLECVQDMDHENMFWYRQDPGLGLRLIYFSYDVKMKEKGDIPEGYSVSREKKERFSLILESASTNQTSMYLCASSPLDRGVDQPQHFGDGTRLSIL.